The clone carrying this TCR beta chain was detected once. The CDR3 runs 15 residues. The junction had 10 bases not matched to a gene; V was cut back by 3 bases and J by 8 bases. CDR1 and CDR2 (germline): SGHAT, FQNNGV. This specimen belongs to a study of OX40 agonist ivuxolimab in advanced cancers. Only in-frame clones appear in the TCRdb table, and some are missing; sequencing was by immunoSEQ multiplex PCR. The sample lists about 100,000 clones; around 93% were seen once. The clonotype originates from an adult with an advanced solid tumor such as melanoma, head and neck, liver or kidney cancer. The chain uses TRBV11-2 and TRBJ2-1, with TRBD1 matching 7 bases. The material was CD4+ or CD8+ T cells sorted from blood, obtained in a trial of the OX40 agonist ivuxolimab. The CDR3 DNA reads as TGTGCCAGCAGCTTCGACAGGGTAGCCGTCCATGAGCAGTTCTTC. It codes for CASSFDRVAVHEQFF.